The 29 T cell receptor beta chains below all came from one sample that was sequenced in a study of T cell responses to AZD1222 COVID-19 vaccine (dated by TCRdb to about 2021). Library construction relied on the immunoSEQ multiplex PCR assay. The immuneACCESS repertoire file appears here via TCRdb, limited to in-frame rearrangements. These files lack a portion of the clones; in checked studies, under half of the deficit traces to unresolved V genes, and the cause of the others is not known. The sample records under 110,000 clones, about 86% of which are singletons. The top ten constitute under 1.5% of the sample. What this sample's time point label stands for: baseline before first vaccination. The source was peripheral blood, collected on day 0 of AZD1222 vaccination. These receptors all come from an adult in good health.

Concerning this clone itself: The sample holds other DNA sequences that translate to the same CDR3. This chain links TRBV19 with TRBJ1-2; 8 bases fit TRBD1. CDR1 LNHDA and CDR2 SQIVND come from the germline V gene (reference sequence). J was trimmed by 2 bases and V by 1 base; bases with no gene match: 0. This CDR3 region has 14 residues. The CDR3 loop reads CASSIGTGNYGYTF. DNA for the CDR3: TGTGCCAGTAGTATAGGGACAGGGAACTATGGCTACACCTTC.

This clone was recorded a few times. The rearrangement uses TRBV4-2 and TRBJ1-3; no definite D call. This CDR3 is 15 amino acids long. CDR1 and CDR2 (germline): LGHNA, YNFKEQ. V shed 2 bases and J shed 1 base, with 9 bases lying between them. Here the CDR3 reads CASSQQIASGNTIYF. The CDR3 bases are TGTGCCAGCAGCCAACAGATTGCATCTGGAAACACCATATATTTT.

This clone showed up just once. The gene calls are TRBV18 and TRBJ1-1; D gene unclear. V gave up 3 bases and J gave up 0 bases, with 5 bases separating them. CDR3 length: 13 amino acids. Germline V gene sequence: CDR1 KGHSH, CDR2 LQKENI. The CDR3 protein is CASSPRLNTEAFF. The CDR3 DNA reads TGTGCCAGCTCACCTCGGTTGAACACTGAAGCTTTCTTT.

V gene TRBV7-3 combines with J gene TRBJ1-2; 9 nucleotides agree with TRBD1. The trim removed 5 bases at V and 10 bases at J, leaving 5 bases unmatched. CDR3 size: 12 residues. Germline-derived CDR1 and CDR2 are SGHTA and FQGTGA. CDR3 coding DNA: TGTGCCAGCAGCACCGGACAGGGGCCCTACACCTTC. This codes for CASSTGQGPYTF.

This clone occurred once. V is TRBV5-1 and J is TRBJ2-3, with 10 bases fitting TRBD1. V lost 4 bases to trimming and J lost 4 bases; unmatched junction nucleotides: 6. The germline V gene encodes CDR1 SGHRS and CDR2 YFSETQ. This CDR3 has 15 amino acids. The CDR3 bases are TGCGCCAGCAGCACGGGACAGGGGCAGGCAGATACGCAGTATTTT. It encodes CASSTGQGQADTQYF. Looking up the rest from reference TRBV5-1 and TRBJ2-3 gives the full variable domain: KAGVTQTPRYLIKTRGQQVTLSCSPISGHRSVSWYQQTPGQGLQFLFEYFSETQRNKGNFPGRFSGRQFSNSRSEMNVSTLELGDSALYLCASSTGQGQADTQYFGPGTRLTVL.

The rearrangement uses TRBV28 and TRBJ2-3; D unclear. The germline gives CDR1 MDHEN, CDR2 SYDVKM. The CDR3 contains 11 residues. Trimming removed 10 bases at V and 1 base at J, with 6 bases between. DNA of the CDR3: TGTGCCATTATCGGCACAGATACGCAGTATTTT. Its protein product is CAIIGTDTQYF.

The J gene is TRBJ1-5, the V gene TRBV6-5; 7 bases are a match to TRBD1. The germline CDR1 and CDR2 sequences are MNHEY and SVGAGI. V gave up 5 bases and J gave up 2 bases; unmatched junction bases: 3. The CDR3 is 14 amino acids. CDR3 sequence: CASSNRGRNQPQHF. The CDR3 DNA sequence: TGTGCCAGCAGTAACAGGGGCCGCAATCAGCCCCAGCATTTT.

This chain connects TRBV29-1 to TRBJ2-1; D is possibly TRBD1 (6 bases). The V end lost 4 bases, the J end lost 6 bases, and 16 bases lay between the germline ends. The germline V gene has CDR1 SQVTM and CDR2 ANQGSEA. The CDR3 runs to 14 residues. CDR3 protein: CSVAPRQAINEQFF. The CDR3 DNA is TGCAGCGTTGCTCCCCGACAGGCCATCAATGAGCAGTTCTTC.

This chain connects TRBV30 to TRBJ2-3; no definite D call. The CDR3 is 13 residues long. V was clipped by 2 bases and J by 3 bases, with 9 bases between them. Germline CDR1 is GTSNPN and CDR2 is SVGIG (reference sequence). The CDR3 coding sequence is TGTGCCTGGAGTATAGGGCCAACAGATACGCAGTATTTT. Protein sequence: CAWSIGPTDTQYF.

CDR3 amino acids: CASGASLGLAINEQFF. In DNA, the CDR3 is TGTGCTAGTGGTGCCTCCCTAGGACTAGCCATCAATGAGCAGTTCTTC. The chain carries TRBV12-5 and TRBJ2-1; 8 positions agree with TRBD2. Germline CDR1 and CDR2: LGHNT and FRNRAP. V lost 5 bases and J lost 6; bases outside the gene matches: 12. CDR3 length: 16 amino acids.

The chain has TRBV7-2 and TRBJ2-1; 12 bases match TRBD2. This CDR3 region has 19 residues. After removal of 3 bases from V and 7 bases from J, the junction contained 16 bases not matched to a gene. Germline V gene lookup returns CDR1 SGHTA and CDR2 FQGNSA. CDR3 DNA sequence: TGTGCCAGCAGCTTGCGGATAACTAGCGGGAGGTTGGGTAGGAATGAGCAGTTCTTC. This codes for CASSLRITSGRLGRNEQFF. Full variable domain (rest looked up from reference TRBV7-2 and TRBJ2-1): GAGVSQSPSNKVTEKGKDVELRCDPISGHTALYWYRQSLGQGLEFLIYFQGNSAPDKSGLPSDRFSAERTGGSVSTLTIQRTQQEDSAVYLCASSLRITSGRLGRNEQFFGPGTRLTVL.

The V gene is TRBV30, the J gene TRBJ1-5, with D unresolved. This CDR3 is 11 amino acids long. The germline gives CDR1 GTSNPN, CDR2 SVGIG (reference sequence). V lost 0 bases, J lost 6 bases, and 3 bases lay in between. The CDR3 protein is CAWSVGQPQHF. The CDR3 DNA reads as TGTGCCTGGAGTGTCGGTCAGCCCCAGCATTTT.

On this clone: In the same sample, other DNA sequences code for this CDR3. The V gene is TRBV3-1 (or the pseudogene TRBV3-2), the J gene TRBJ2-5; D not resolved. CDR3 length: 11 residues. Germline CDR1 and CDR2: LGHDT and YNNKEL (reference sequence). V was shortened by 1 base and J by 5 bases, with 2 bases between the two germline ends. CDR3 in amino acids: CASSQAETQYF. Written as DNA, the CDR3 is TGTGCCAGCAGCCAAGCCGAGACCCAGTACTTC.

The chain couples TRBV18 to TRBJ1-2; D gene uncertain. CDR3 length equals 15 residues. Germline CDR1 reads KGHSH; CDR2 reads LQKENI. V gave up 3 bases and J gave up 4 bases, with 15 bases separating them. CDR3 DNA: TGTGCCAGCTCACCCGAGACGACACAGACCTATGGCTACACCTTC. It specifies CASSPETTQTYGYTF.

V and J are TRBV28 and TRBJ2-7, with TRBD1 matching 8 bases. The V and J ends lost 3 bases and 6 bases, in that order; junction bases with no gene match: 10. The CDR3 has 15 residues. Germline CDR1 MDHEN, CDR2 SYDVKM. CDR3 region: CASSLRTGFVAEQYF. The CDR3 nucleotides are TGTGCCAGCAGTTTGCGGACAGGGTTCGTAGCCGAGCAGTACTTC.

The chain joins TRBV9 to TRBJ2-7; D possibly corresponds to TRBD1 (6 bases). Trimming stripped 7 bases from V and 1 base from J, with 18 bases between. Germline values: CDR1 SGDLS, CDR2 YYNGEE. CDR3 length: 15 residues. The CDR3 is CASGGGGNRSYEQYF. The CDR3 nucleotides are TGTGCCAGCGGAGGTGGGGGCAACCGATCCTACGAGCAGTACTTC.

This clone was counted once. The rearrangement uses TRBV5-4 and TRBJ2-3; a possible D gene is TRBD1 (8 bases). The V gene lost 2 bases and the J gene lost 3 bases, with 13 bases spanning the gap. The length of the CDR3 is 15 residues. Per the germline V gene, CDR1 is SGHNT and CDR2 is YYREEE (reference sequence). The CDR3 DNA reads TGTGCCAGCAGCTTAGCGGGACAGGTTACAGATACGCAGTATTTT. This codes for CASSLAGQVTDTQYF.

This clone has a handful of counts. The chain links TRBV7-9 to TRBJ2-7; the D is unclear. V was shortened by 4 bases and J by 6 bases, with 10 bases between the two germline ends. Germline assignment: CDR1 SEHNR and CDR2 FQNEAQ (reference sequence). The CDR3 length is 12 residues. CDR3 nucleotide sequence: TGTGCCAGCAGCTCACCTTCTCTCGAGCAGTACTTC. This gives the protein CASSSPSLEQYF. Variable domain in full (rest from reference TRBV7-9 and TRBJ2-7): DTGVSQNPRHKITKRGQNVTFRCDPISEHNRLYWYRQTLGQGPEFLTYFQNEAQLEKSRLLSDRFSAERPKGSFSTLEIQRTEQGDSAMYLCASSSPSLEQYFGPGTRLTVT.

J is TRBJ2-7 and V is TRBV11-2, with D possibly being TRBD1 (7 bases). Between the trimmed V and J ends, which lost 0 bases and 5 bases, there was a span of 17 bases. Germline loops: CDR1 SGHAT, CDR2 FQNNGV. The CDR3 sequence is 16 residues long. The CDR3 DNA is TGTGCCAGCAGCTTAGATTTAAGGCAGGGGGGCCACGAGCAGTACTTC. Its translation: CASSLDLRQGGHEQYF. Full variable domain (rest looked up from reference TRBV11-2 and TRBJ2-7): EAGVAQSPRYKIIEKRQSVAFWCNPISGHATLYWYQQILGQGPKLLIQFQNNGVVDDSQLPKDRFSAERLKGVDSTLKIQPAKLEDSAVYLCASSLDLRQGGHEQYFGPGTRLTVT.

This clone occurred a few times. This chain uses TRBV5-4 with TRBJ2-5; 9 bases agree with TRBD2. Trimming at V came to 2 bases and at J to 5 bases, leaving 7 bases not matched to a gene. There are 15 residues in the CDR3. Germline V gives CDR1 SGHNT, CDR2 YYREEE (reference sequence). CDR3 in amino acids: CASSFRGRAGETQYF. The CDR3 nucleotides are TGTGCCAGCAGCTTCCGCGGGAGGGCCGGGGAGACCCAGTACTTC.

The rearrangement uses TRBV5-4 and TRBJ2-7; a possible D gene is TRBD1 (6 bases). This CDR3 has 15 amino acids. The germline V gene has CDR1 SGHNT and CDR2 YYREEE (reference sequence). V was trimmed by 5 bases and J by 2 bases, leaving 17 bases between them. The CDR3 spells CASSPTQGLAYEQYF. In DNA form, the CDR3 reads TGTGCCAGCAGTCCGACGCAGGGGCTAGCCTACGAGCAGTACTTC.

The chain links TRBV21-1 to TRBJ1-1. TRBV21-1 is a listed pseudogene. The CDR3 length is 13 residues. The CDR3 DNA reads TGTGCCAGCAGCAACGCACGAAACACTGAAGCTTTCTTT. Protein sequence: CASSNARNTEAFF.

The rearrangement joins TRBV5-1 to TRBJ2-4, with D perhaps assigned TRBD1 or TRBD2 (5 bases each). The germline V gene has CDR1 SGHRS and CDR2 YFSETQ. This CDR3 contains 16 residues. Trimming removed 3 bases at V and 7 bases at J, with 20 bases between. The CDR3 sequence is CASSWGIDRVLNIQYF. The CDR3 DNA sequence: TGCGCCAGCAGCTGGGGGATAGACCGGGTTTTGAACATTCAGTACTTC.

Only one count was recorded for this clone. The junction does not match germline at one end; this may be a read error. The chain has TRBV5-5 and TRBJ1-3; the D gene is possibly TRBD1 (6 bases). In germline, CDR1 is SGHKS, CDR2 YYEKEE (reference sequence). The CDR3 length is 15 residues. The CDR3 spells CASSLDSYSGNTIYF. The CDR3 bases are TGTGCCAGCAGTTTGGACAGTTACTCTGGAAACACCATATATTTT.

The chain uses TRBV6-2 or TRBV6-3 and TRBJ1-5; possible D gene TRBD1, 5 bases. The CDR3 is 15 amino acids. Trimming shortened V by 5 bases and J by 2 bases, and 13 bases separated the two germline ends. CDR1 is MNHEY and CDR2 is SVGEGT in the germline V gene. The CDR3 loop reads CASSLTGLGNQPQHF. The DNA for the CDR3 is TGTGCCAGCAGTCTTACAGGTTTGGGCAATCAGCCCCAGCATTTT.

The CDR3 bases are TGTGCCAGCAGTCGAAGACTAGCGGCTAACTACAATGAGCAGTTCTTC. The encoded protein is CASSRRLAANYNEQFF. This chain joins TRBV6-6 and TRBJ2-1; 9 nucleotides align to TRBD2. Per germline, CDR1 MNHNY and CDR2 SVGAGI (reference sequence). The V gene end was trimmed by 5 bases and the J gene end by 3 bases; junction bases not matched to a gene: 8. This CDR3 comprises 16 residues.

The chain recombines TRBV5-6 with TRBJ1-2; possibly TRBD1 for D (5 bases). The CDR3 extends over 12 amino acids. CDR1 SGHDT and CDR2 YYEEEE come from the germline V gene. V was cut by 5 bases and J by 8 bases, with 13 bases left in between. The CDR3 nucleotides are TGTGCCAGCAGGGCGAGGGACGGCGGCTACACCTTC. Translated: CASRARDGGYTF.

V and J are TRBV28 and TRBJ1-6; 8 nucleotides agree with TRBD1. CDR3 length: 16 residues. CDR1 and CDR2 (germline): MDHEN, SYDVKM. J lost 2 bases, V lost 5 bases, and 5 bases had no gene match. The CDR3 DNA follows: TGTGCCAGCAGTACTCCAGGGGGCCCCTATAATTCACCCCTCCACTTT. Residues: CASSTPGGPYNSPLHF.

The chain links TRBV11-3 to TRBJ2-1; D is tentatively TRBD1 or TRBD2 (7 bases each). The CDR3 spans 16 residues. V lost 5 bases, J lost 7 bases, and 21 bases lay in between. Germline assignment: CDR1 SGHNT and CDR2 YENEEA. The CDR3 loop reads CASSLGGREGQNEQFF. The CDR3 coding sequence is TGTGCCAGCAGCCTAGGGGGCAGGGAGGGCCAGAATGAGCAGTTCTTC. Looking up the rest from reference TRBV11-3 and TRBJ2-1 gives the full variable domain: EAGVVQSPRYKIIEKKQPVAFWCNPISGHNTLYWYLQNLGQGPELLIRYENEEAVDDSQLPKDRFSAERLKGVDSTLKIQPAELGDSAVYLCASSLGGREGQNEQFFGPGTRLTVL.